This TCR beta chain is from a study of CD8 T cells in ankylosing spondylitis. Study-wide results and limits: Reactive arthritis synovial fluid and blood previously showed some of these motif variants. Reports say disease-linked clones showed up significantly more in matched ankylosing spondylitis synovial fluid.

TCRdb re-called the 5' RACE reads through MiXCR, storing one row per CDR3 protein. The data contain under 300,000 distinct CDR3 sequences, 7.5% to 9% of them singletons. This clonotype was counted a few times. Its antigen is currently unknown. After removal of 5 bases from V and 6 bases from J, the junction contained 4 bases not matched to a gene. CDR1 and CDR2 (germline): ENHRY, SYGVKD. This CDR3 region has 14 residues. The clonotype comes from a male donor with ankylosing spondylitis or in good health (not recorded which). The source material was blood, either unsorted or a sorted T cell fraction (not recorded which). The chain has TRBV10-3 and TRBJ2-1; 10 positions agree with TRBD1. The CDR3 DNA reads TGTGCCATCAGTAAGACAGGGGGCGTCAATGAGCAGTTCTTC. It specifies CAISKTGGVNEQFF.